The present TCR beta chain was sequenced within a study of T-cell memory formation after mild COVID-19. Findings and limits, study-wide: Memory from before infection featured some responding clones, which suggests cross-reactive memory joined.

This clonotype was found a few times. Its specificity is unknown. TCRdb fed the 5' RACE reads into MiXCR, producing one record per CDR3 protein. The table records approximately 350,000 distinct CDR3 sequences, approximately 15% of them present only once. Germline CDR1 reads SGHTA; CDR2 reads FQGTGA. This CDR3 contains 13 residues. V lost 0 bases to trimming and J lost 5 bases, with 8 bases between them. This sequence was found in a man between 18 and 29 years old who had mild COVID-19 (a few samples of this study predate the infection). Cell type and time point are not known. The chain carries TRBV7-3 and TRBJ2-7; D unresolved. The source material was PBMCs or a T cell subset sorted from them (not recorded which). The DNA for the CDR3 is TGTGCCAGCAGCTTAACGAACGAGGACGAGCAGTACTTC. Protein product: CASSLTNEDEQYF.